This T cell receptor (beta chain) was recorded in a study of blood T cell repertoires in COVID-19. Donors in Cohort 3 counted as recovered after two negative PCRs, clearance, or symptom resolution. This clone showed up just once. In the same sample, other DNA sequences code for this CDR3. The CDR3 sequence is 14 residues long. V shed 0 bases and J shed 4 bases, with 8 bases lying between them. Germline-derived CDR1 and CDR2 are SGDLS and YYNGEE. Sequencing was performed with immunoSEQ multiplex PCR; in TCRdb, only in-frame clones are kept and a portion is missing. The sample contains some 300,000 clones, 88% of which appear only once.

This sequence joins TRBV9 and TRBJ1-3; perhaps TRBD1 as D (6 bases). The specimen sequenced was PBMCs or T cells enriched from blood (not recorded which). The sequence derives from a woman in her twenties or thirties who had recovered from COVID-19. CDR3 sequence (DNA): TGTGCCAGCAGCGTAGCAGGGGCGGGAAACACCATATATTTT. Its protein product is CASSVAGAGNTIYF.